This T cell receptor beta chain was identified in a study of T-cell reconstitution after alpha-beta-depleted transplantation in children. Study-wide results and caveats: From surviving recipient T cells and thymic progenitors came the high day-60 TCRbeta diversity observed in some patients. Fresh T-cell production supplied most of the T-cell counts and diversity seen one year after transplant. Reports say that about two months after transplant, the alpha-beta T cells came out of several hundred graft clones that had expanded.

Germline CDR1 SGHRS, CDR2 YFSETQ. The CDR3 sequence is 15 residues long. The V end was cut by 0 bases, the J end by 3 bases, with 12 bases between. As regards this clonotype: Its target is not known.

Preparing the TCRbeta library involved the use of unique molecular identifiers. TCRdb called the PCR reads again in MiXCR, with one record for every CDR3 protein. This table holds 800,000 to 1,000,000 distinct CDR3 sequences, 25% to 30% found once. V is TRBV5-1 and J is TRBJ1-1, with a possible D match to TRBD1 (6 bases). This TCR was sampled from a boy in the first two years of life who had a stem cell transplant for SCID, so the T cells may come from the graft donor. Specimen: PBMCs, mostly from graft donor cells, collected 360 days after TCRalphabeta/CD19-depleted stem cell transplant. The CDR3 nucleotides read TGCGCCAGCAGCTTGGGCAGGGGCGATGACACTGAAGCTTTCTTT. Translating it yields CASSLGRGDDTEAFF.